This T cell receptor beta chain was sequenced in a study of cytomegalovirus exposure and HLA in healthy donors. The overall study: Of roughly 400 genotyped donors, around 80% grouped in the Caucasian-associated ancestry cluster.

The PCR was carried out with 60 Vbeta primers and 13 Jbeta primers. Profiled with immunoSEQ multiplex PCR; TCRdb holds only in-frame clones, not every one. The sample has under 200,000 clones, and its top ten clones hold 0.75% to 0.85%. To note about this clone: The antigen remains unidentified.

Study-wide findings and caveats: Later analysis demonstrated an association between a missense DCLRE1C variant and TCR beta V- and J-gene trimming.

With 9 bases removed from V and 3 bases from J, the gap between germline ends came to 6 bases. CDR3 length equals 10 residues. CDR1 is WNHNN, CDR2 SYGVQD, per germline (reference sequence). The chain employs TRBV10-1 and TRBJ2-7, with D possibly matching TRBD1 (5 bases). The clonotype originates from a woman between 18 and 30 years old in good health and CMV-seropositive. Sequencing was carried out using PBMCs. The CDR3: CARTDYEQYF. DNA of the CDR3: TGCGCCAGGACAGACTACGAGCAGTACTTC.